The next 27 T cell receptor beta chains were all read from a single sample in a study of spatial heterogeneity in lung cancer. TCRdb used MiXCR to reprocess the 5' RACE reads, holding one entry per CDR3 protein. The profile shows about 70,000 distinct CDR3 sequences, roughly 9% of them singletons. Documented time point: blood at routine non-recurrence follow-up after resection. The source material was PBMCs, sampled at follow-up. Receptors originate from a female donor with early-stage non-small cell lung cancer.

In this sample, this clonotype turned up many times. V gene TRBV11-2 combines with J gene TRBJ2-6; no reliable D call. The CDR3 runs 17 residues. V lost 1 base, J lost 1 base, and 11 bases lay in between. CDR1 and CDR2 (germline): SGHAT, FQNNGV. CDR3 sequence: CASSLGSVRSGANVLTF. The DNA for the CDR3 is TGTGCCAGCAGCTTAGGTTCAGTACGTTCTGGGGCCAACGTCCTGACTTTC.

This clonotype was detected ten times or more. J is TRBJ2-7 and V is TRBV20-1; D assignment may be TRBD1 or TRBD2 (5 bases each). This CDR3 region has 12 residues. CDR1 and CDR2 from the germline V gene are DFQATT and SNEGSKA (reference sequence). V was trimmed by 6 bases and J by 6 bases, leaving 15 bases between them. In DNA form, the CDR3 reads TGCAGTGCGAACCGGGACCAGACCGAGCAGTACTTC. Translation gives CSANRDQTEQYF.

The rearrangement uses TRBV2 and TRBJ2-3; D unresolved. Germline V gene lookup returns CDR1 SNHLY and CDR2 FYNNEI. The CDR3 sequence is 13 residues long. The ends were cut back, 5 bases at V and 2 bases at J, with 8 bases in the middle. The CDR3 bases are TGTGCCAGCAGTTTCCTCCCCACAGATACGCAGTATTTT. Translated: CASSFLPTDTQYF.

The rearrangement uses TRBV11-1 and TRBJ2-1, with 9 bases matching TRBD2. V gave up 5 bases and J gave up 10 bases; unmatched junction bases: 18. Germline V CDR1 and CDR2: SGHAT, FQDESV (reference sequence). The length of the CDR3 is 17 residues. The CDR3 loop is CASSPEGGSSGKPEQFF. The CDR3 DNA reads TGTGCCAGCAGCCCCGAGGGGGGGTCTAGCGGGAAACCCGAGCAGTTCTTC.

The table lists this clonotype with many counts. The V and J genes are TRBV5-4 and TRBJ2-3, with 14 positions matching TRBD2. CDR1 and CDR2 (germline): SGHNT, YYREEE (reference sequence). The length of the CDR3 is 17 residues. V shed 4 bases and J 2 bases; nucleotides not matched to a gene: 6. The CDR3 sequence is CASSLGLAGGYTDTQYF. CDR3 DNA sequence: TGTGCCAGCAGCCTCGGACTAGCGGGAGGATACACAGATACGCAGTATTTT.

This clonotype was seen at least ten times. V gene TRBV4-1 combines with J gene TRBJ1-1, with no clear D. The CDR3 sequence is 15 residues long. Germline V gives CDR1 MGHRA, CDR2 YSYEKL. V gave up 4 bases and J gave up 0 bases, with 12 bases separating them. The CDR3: CASSLVDGLNTEAFF. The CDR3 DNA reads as TGCGCCAGCAGCCTCGTAGACGGACTGAACACTGAAGCTTTCTTT.

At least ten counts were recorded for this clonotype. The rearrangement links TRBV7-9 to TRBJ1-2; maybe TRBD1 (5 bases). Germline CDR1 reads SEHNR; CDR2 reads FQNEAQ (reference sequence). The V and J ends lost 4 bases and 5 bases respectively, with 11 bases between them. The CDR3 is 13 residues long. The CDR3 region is CASSWDPRYGYTF. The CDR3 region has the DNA TGTGCCAGCAGCTGGGACCCACGGTATGGCTACACCTTC.

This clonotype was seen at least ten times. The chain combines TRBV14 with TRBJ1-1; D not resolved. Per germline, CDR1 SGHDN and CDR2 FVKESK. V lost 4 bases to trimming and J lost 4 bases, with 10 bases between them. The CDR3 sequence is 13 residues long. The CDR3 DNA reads TGTGCCAGCAGCCCTAATTGGTTCACTGAAGCTTTCTTT. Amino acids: CASSPNWFTEAFF.

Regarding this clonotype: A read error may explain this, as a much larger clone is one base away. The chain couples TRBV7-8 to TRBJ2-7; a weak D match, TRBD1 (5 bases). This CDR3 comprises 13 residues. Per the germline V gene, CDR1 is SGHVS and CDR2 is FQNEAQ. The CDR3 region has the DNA TGTGCCAGCAGCTACGACAGTGCCTACGTGCAGTACTTC. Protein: CASSYDSAYVQYF.

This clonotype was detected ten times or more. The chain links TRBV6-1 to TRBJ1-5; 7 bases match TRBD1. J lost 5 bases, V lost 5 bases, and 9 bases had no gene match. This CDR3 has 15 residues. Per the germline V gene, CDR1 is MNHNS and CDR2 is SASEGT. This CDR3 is CASSRGQEYDQPQHF. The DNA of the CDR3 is TGTGCCAGCAGTCGAGGACAGGAATATGATCAGCCCCAGCATTTT.

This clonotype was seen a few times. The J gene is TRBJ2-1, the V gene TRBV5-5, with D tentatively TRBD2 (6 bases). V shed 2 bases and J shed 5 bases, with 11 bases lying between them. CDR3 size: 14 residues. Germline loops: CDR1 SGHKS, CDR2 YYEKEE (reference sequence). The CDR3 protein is CASSFLARHNEQFF. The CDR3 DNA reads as TGTGCCAGCAGCTTCCTAGCGCGCCACAATGAGCAGTTCTTC.

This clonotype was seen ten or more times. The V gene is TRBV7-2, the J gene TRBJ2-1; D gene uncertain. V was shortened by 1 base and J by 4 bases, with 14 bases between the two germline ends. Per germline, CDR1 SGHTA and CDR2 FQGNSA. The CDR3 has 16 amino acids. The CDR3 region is CASSLVATMGYNEQFF. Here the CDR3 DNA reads TGTGCCAGCAGCTTAGTAGCCACGATGGGGTACAATGAGCAGTTCTTC.

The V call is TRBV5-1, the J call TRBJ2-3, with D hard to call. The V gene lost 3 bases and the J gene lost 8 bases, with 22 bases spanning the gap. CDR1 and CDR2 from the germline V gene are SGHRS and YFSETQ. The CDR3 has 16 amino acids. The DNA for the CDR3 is TGCGCCAGCAGCTCTCGATCCCTACGAGCTGTTGGTACGCAGTATTTT. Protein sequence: CASSSRSLRAVGTQYF.

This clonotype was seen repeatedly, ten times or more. CDR3 protein: CASSPLERETQYF. The CDR3 DNA reads TGTGCCAGCTCACCCCTCGAGCGAGAGACCCAGTACTTC. The genes are TRBV18 and TRBJ2-5; D gene uncertain. The CDR3 runs to 13 residues. Trimming pared 3 bases from V and 4 bases from J, leaving 9 bases between. Germline V CDR1 and CDR2: KGHSH, LQKENI. Complete variable domain (other parts from reference TRBV18 and TRBJ2-5): NAGVMQNPRHLVRRRGQEARLRCSPMKGHSHVYWYRQLPEEGLKFMVYLQKENIIDESGMPKERFSAEFPKEGPSILRIQQVVRGDSAAYFCASSPLERETQYFGPGTRLLVL.

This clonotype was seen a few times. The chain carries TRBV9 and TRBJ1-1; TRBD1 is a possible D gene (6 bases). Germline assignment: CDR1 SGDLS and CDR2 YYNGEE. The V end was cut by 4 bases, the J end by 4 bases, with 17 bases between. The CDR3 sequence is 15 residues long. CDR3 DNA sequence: TGTGCCAGCAGCCCCTGGGGCCTAGGGGGCACTGAAGCTTTCTTT. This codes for CASSPWGLGGTEAFF.

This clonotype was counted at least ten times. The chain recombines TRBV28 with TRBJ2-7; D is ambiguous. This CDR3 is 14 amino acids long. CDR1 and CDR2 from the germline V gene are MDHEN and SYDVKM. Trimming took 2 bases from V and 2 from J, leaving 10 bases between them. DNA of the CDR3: TGTGCCAGCAGTTTAAGAGTGAACCCCTACGAGCAGTACTTC. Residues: CASSLRVNPYEQYF.

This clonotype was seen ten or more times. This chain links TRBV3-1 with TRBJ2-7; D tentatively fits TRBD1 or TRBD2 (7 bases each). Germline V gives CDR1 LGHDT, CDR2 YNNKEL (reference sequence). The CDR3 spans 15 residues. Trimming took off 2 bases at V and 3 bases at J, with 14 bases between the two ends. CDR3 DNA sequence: TGTGCCAGCAGCCAACAGTCAGGGGGGGACTACGAGCAGTACTTC. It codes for CASSQQSGGDYEQYF.

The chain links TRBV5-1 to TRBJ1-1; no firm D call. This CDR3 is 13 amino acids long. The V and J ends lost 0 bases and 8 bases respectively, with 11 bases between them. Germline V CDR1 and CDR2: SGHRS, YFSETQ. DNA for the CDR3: TGCGCCAGCAGCTTGGACACCGATGGAGAAGCTTTCTTT. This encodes CASSLDTDGEAFF.

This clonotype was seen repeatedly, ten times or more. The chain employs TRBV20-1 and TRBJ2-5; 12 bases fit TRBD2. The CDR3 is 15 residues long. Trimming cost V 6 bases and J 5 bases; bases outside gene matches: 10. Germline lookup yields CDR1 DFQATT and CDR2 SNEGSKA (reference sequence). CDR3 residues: CSASPLAGGRETQYF. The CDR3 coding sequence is TGCAGTGCCAGTCCACTAGCGGGAGGTCGGGAGACCCAGTACTTC.

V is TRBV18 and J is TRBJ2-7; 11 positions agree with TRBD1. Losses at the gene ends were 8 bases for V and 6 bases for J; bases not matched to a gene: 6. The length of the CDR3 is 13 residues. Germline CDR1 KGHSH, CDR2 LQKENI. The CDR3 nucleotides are TGTGCCAGCGCGGGACAGGGGGGGCGCGAGCAGTACTTC. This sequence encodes CASAGQGGREQYF.

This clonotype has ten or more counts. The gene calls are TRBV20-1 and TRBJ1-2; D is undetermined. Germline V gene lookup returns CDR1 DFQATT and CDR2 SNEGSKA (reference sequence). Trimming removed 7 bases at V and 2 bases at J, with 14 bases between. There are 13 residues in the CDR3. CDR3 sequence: CSVGSTVNYGYTF. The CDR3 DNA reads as TGCAGTGTAGGGTCAACAGTAAACTATGGCTACACCTTC.

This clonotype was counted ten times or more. The CDR3 region is CASSQGPNSGANVLTF. CDR3 bases: TGCGCCAGCAGCCAGGGACCGAACTCTGGGGCCAACGTCCTGACTTTC. The chain combines TRBV5-1 with TRBJ2-6; D might be TRBD1 or TRBD2, each matching 5 bases. The CDR3 covers 16 residues. Germline V gene sequence: CDR1 SGHRS, CDR2 YFSETQ. V dropped 4 bases and J dropped 0 bases, with 11 bases sitting between them.

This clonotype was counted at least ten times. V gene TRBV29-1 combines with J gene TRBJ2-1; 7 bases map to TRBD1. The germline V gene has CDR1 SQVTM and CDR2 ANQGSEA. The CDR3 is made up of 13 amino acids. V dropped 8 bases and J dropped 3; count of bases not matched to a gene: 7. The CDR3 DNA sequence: TGCAGCCAGGGGGAAGGGGACTACAATGAGCAGTTCTTC. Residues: CSQGEGDYNEQFF.

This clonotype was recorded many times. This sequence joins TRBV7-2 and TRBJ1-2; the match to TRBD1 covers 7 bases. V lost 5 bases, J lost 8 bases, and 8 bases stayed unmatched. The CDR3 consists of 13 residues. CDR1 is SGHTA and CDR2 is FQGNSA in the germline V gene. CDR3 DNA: TGTGCCAGCAGCCCAAGACAGGGTTACGGCTACACCTTC. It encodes CASSPRQGYGYTF.

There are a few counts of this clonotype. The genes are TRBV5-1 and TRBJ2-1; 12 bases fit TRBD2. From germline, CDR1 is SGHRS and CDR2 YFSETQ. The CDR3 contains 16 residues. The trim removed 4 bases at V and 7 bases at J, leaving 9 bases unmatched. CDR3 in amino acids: CASSPPSGRAENEQFF. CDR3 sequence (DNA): TGCGCCAGCAGCCCTCCTAGCGGGAGGGCCGAAAATGAGCAGTTCTTC.

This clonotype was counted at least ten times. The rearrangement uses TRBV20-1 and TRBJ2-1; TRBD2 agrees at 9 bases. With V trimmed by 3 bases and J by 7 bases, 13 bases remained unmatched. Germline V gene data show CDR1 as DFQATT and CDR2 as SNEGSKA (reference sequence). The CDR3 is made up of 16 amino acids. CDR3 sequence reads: CSARRSVAGVENEQFF. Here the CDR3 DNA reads TGCAGTGCTAGGAGATCAGTAGCGGGAGTAGAAAATGAGCAGTTCTTC.

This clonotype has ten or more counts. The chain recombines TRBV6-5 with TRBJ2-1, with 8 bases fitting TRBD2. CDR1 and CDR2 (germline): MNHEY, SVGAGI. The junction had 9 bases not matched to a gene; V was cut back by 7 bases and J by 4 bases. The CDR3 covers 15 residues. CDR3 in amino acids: CASNSRGGFYNEQFF. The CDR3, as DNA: TGTGCCAGCAACTCCCGGGGGGGTTTTTACAATGAGCAGTTCTTC.